Listed below are T cell receptor beta chains from one sample, sequenced in a study of blood T cell repertoires in COVID-19. Using immunoSEQ multiplex PCR, the repertoire was profiled, and TCRdb retains in-frame clones only, with some absent. The sample lists around 300,000 clones, around 90% occurring once. Material for sequencing was peripheral blood. These receptors were taken from a young man with active or convalescent COVID-19. Each CDR3 is given with its conserved first and last residue. D genes are given only for firm matches. Size is stated for part of the rows, as once, few or many counts, or as a class when the clone is expanded.

abundance | j_gene | d_gene | v_gene | CDR3nt | CDR3aa
- | TRBJ1-4 | TRBD1 | TRBV7-9 | TGTGCCAGCAGCCACCCGGGACAGAAGAATGAAAAACTGTTTTTT | CASSHPGQKNEKLFF
- | TRBJ2-1 | - | TRBV9 | TGTGCCAGCAGCGTGGGGGGTTCCTACAATGAGCAGTTCTTC | CASSVGGSYNEQFF
- | TRBJ2-3 | TRBD1 | TRBV2 | TGTGCCAGCAGGACGACAGGGGGGAACACAGATACGCAGTATTTT | CASRTTGGNTDTQYF
- | TRBJ1-1 | TRBD1 | TRBV19 | TGTGCCAGTAGTAAGGACTCAGGGGGCACTGAAGCTTTCTTT | CASSKDSGGTEAFF
once | TRBJ2-1 | - | TRBV7-8 | TGTGCCAGCAGCTTAGGGGCGGGGAAGCACAATGAGCAGTTCTTC | CASSLGAGKHNEQFF
- | TRBJ2-3 | TRBD1 | TRBV25-1 | TGTGCCAGCAGTGAAGGGACAGGGAGAGATACGCAGTATTTT | CASSEGTGRDTQYF
- | TRBJ2-1 | - | TRBV30 | TGTGCCTGGGCCTCGTGGGACAAAATCGATGAGCAGTTCTTC | CAWASWDKIDEQFF
once | TRBJ2-7 | TRBD1 | TRBV5-6 | TGTGCCAGCAGTTCGTCAGGGACAGGAAAATACGAGCAGTACTTC | CASSSSGTGKYEQYF
- | TRBJ2-1 | TRBD1 | TRBV3-1/TRBV3-2 | TGTGCCAGCAGCCAAGAACAGGGGGCGTTTTTCGAGCAGTTCTTC | CASSQEQGAFFEQFF
- | TRBJ1-6 | - | TRBV12-3/TRBV12-4 | TGTGCCAGCAGTTTCTTCAGGGATTCACCCCTCCACTTT | CASSFFRDSPLHF
- | TRBJ1-1 | TRBD1 | TRBV2 | TGTGCCAGCAAGCGAAATACAGGGGTGAACACTGAAGCTTTCTTT | CASKRNTGVNTEAFF
- | TRBJ2-6 | TRBD2 | TRBV19 | TGTGCCAGTAGTATAGGTCGGACTAGGGGAAGTTCTGGGGCCAACGTCCTGACTTTC | CASSIGRTRGSSGANVLTF
few | TRBJ1-1 | - | TRBV2 | TGTGCCAGTACAATACAGGTAAAAACTGAAGCTTTCTTT | CASTIQVKTEAFF
- | TRBJ1-3 | TRBD1 | TRBV19 | TGTGCCAGTACCCCAAATCCAGGGGGATTGGCTGGAAACACCATATATTTT | CASTPNPGGLAGNTIYF
- | TRBJ2-7 | TRBD1 | TRBV29-1 | TGCAGCGTTCCCGGGACAGCAAACTACGAGCAGTACTTC | CSVPGTANYEQYF
- | TRBJ2-1 | - | TRBV12-5 | TGTGCTAGTGGTTTGGTAGCAGTGGGGGCAAAATACAATGAGCAGTTCTTC | CASGLVAVGAKYNEQFF
- | TRBJ2-7 | - | TRBV18 | TGTGCCAGCTCACCACCGCGCCCGCCCTACGAGCAGTACTTC | CASSPPRPPYEQYF
- | TRBJ1-6 | - | TRBV4-3 | TGCGCCAGCAGCCCGGGAACGGGTTATTCACCCCTCCACTTT | CASSPGTGYSPLHF